The 3 T cell receptor beta chains given below trace back to one sample, sequenced in a study of monozygotic twins with cystic fibrosis. Clones were read by immunoSEQ multiplex PCR, and TCRdb kept only the in-frame ones, dropping some. Here the sample spans about 36,000 clones, approximately 84% being singletons. The sequenced sample consisted of blood. Source of these receptors: a girl aged 2 to 9 with cystic fibrosis.

The chain employs TRBV2 and TRBJ2-2, with D tentatively TRBD2 (5 bases). This CDR3 contains 16 residues. Per germline, CDR1 SNHLY and CDR2 FYNNEI. V lost 3 bases to trimming and J lost 1 base, with 12 bases between them. CDR3 loop: CASSEVRAKNTGELFF. The CDR3 DNA sequence: TGTGCCAGCAGTGAGGTGCGGGCAAAGAACACCGGGGAGCTGTTTTTT.

The rearrangement uses TRBV6-5 and TRBJ1-2; 7 positions match TRBD1. V lost 7 bases, J lost 7 bases, and 12 bases stayed unmatched. This CDR3 has 14 amino acids. CDR1 and CDR2 from the germline V gene are MNHEY and SVGAGI. This CDR3 reads CASTPDRVWSGYTF. The CDR3 DNA reads TGTGCCAGCACTCCCGACAGGGTATGGAGTGGCTACACCTTC.

This clone occurred once. V and J are TRBV11-3 and TRBJ2-2, with 10 bases matching TRBD2. The CDR3 runs 15 residues. Germline V lookup: CDR1 SGHNT, CDR2 YENEEA. V trimming: 5 bases; J trimming: 6 bases; junction bases outside the gene matches: 6. CDR3 sequence (DNA): TGTGCCAGCAGCCCCACTAGCGGGGCGCCCGGGGAGCTGTTTTTT. This translates into CASSPTSGAPGELFF.